The 26 T cell receptor beta chains below were found in one sample sequenced in a study of OX40 agonist ivuxolimab in advanced cancers. Method: immunoSEQ multiplex PCR; TCRdb's copy keeps in-frame clones and lacks some. The sample holds tens of thousands of clones, over 80% seen once. The sequencing here drew on CD4+ or CD8+ T cells sorted from blood, taken in a trial of the OX40 agonist ivuxolimab. Source of these receptors: an adult with an advanced solid tumor such as melanoma, head and neck, liver or kidney cancer.

This rearrangement joins TRBV7-2 to TRBJ1-1, with a tentative D call TRBD1 (5 bases). Trimming took off 2 bases at V and 6 bases at J, with 16 bases between the two ends. The CDR3 extends over 15 amino acids. In germline, CDR1 is SGHTA, CDR2 FQGNSA. DNA for the CDR3: TGTGCCAGCAGCTTAAACCAGGGTTCCATCGCTGAAGCTTTCTTT. Amino acids: CASSLNQGSIAEAFF.

CDR3 in amino acids: CASSYSGQGYEAFF. CDR3 bases: TGTGCCAGCAGTTACTCGGGACAGGGGTACGAAGCTTTCTTT. The chain combines TRBV6-5 with TRBJ1-1; 10 bases map to TRBD1. CDR3 length equals 14 residues. Germline trimming cut 0 bases from V and 8 bases from J; bases unmatched to any gene: 3. CDR1 and CDR2 from the germline V gene are MNHEY and SVGAGI.

The genes are TRBV28 and TRBJ2-2, with 8 nucleotides matching TRBD1. This CDR3 spans 14 amino acids. Trimming removed 4 bases from V and 4 bases from J; junction bases left unmatched: 2. Germline V gene data show CDR1 as MDHEN and CDR2 as SYDVKM. The CDR3 sequence is CASSWTGTTGELFF. CDR3 in DNA: TGTGCCAGCAGTTGGACAGGGACCACCGGGGAGCTGTTTTTT.

The chain employs TRBV6-5 and TRBJ2-3; D not resolved. Germline V gene data show CDR1 as MNHEY and CDR2 as SVGAGI. Trimming took 5 bases from V and 1 from J, leaving 10 bases between them. This CDR3 comprises 14 residues. In DNA form, the CDR3 reads TGTGCCAGCAGTAGGTCGGAAGGCACAGATACGCAGTATTTT. Translation gives CASSRSEGTDTQYF.

The V call is TRBV9, the J call TRBJ1-6; D call uncertain. Germline CDR1 is SGDLS and CDR2 is YYNGEE. The V end lost 0 bases, the J end lost 7 bases, and 8 bases lay between the germline ends. The CDR3 spans 14 residues. The CDR3, as DNA: TGTGCCAGCAGCGTAGGCCCGGGCAATTCACCCCTCCACTTT. Protein sequence: CASSVGPGNSPLHF.

CDR3 bases: TGTGCCAGCAGCGGAGGGGGCACAGATACGCAGTATTTT. This encodes CASSGGGTDTQYF. The chain uses TRBV9 and TRBJ2-3; D may match TRBD1 or TRBD2 (5 bases each). V lost 3 bases to trimming and J lost 1 base, with 6 bases between them. CDR3 length: 13 residues. CDR1 and CDR2 from the germline V gene are SGDLS and YYNGEE.

The chain links TRBV6-1 to TRBJ1-6; D is unresolved. In germline, CDR1 is MNHNS, CDR2 SASEGT. The CDR3 consists of 18 residues. V dropped 3 bases and J dropped 1 base, with 16 bases sitting between them. In nucleotides, the CDR3 is TGTGCCAGCAGTGAGTTTCGTCGGGAGAGGTCCTATAATTCACCCCTCCACTTT. This encodes CASSEFRRERSYNSPLHF.

The chain is built from TRBV27 and TRBJ2-3, with 8 bases that match TRBD1. Germline V gene data show CDR1 as MNHEY and CDR2 as SMNVEV (reference sequence). Unmatched junction bases numbered 11, after V lost 4 bases and J lost 2 bases. The length of the CDR3 is 17 residues. Here the CDR3 DNA reads TGTGCCAGCAGTTCGCCGAAGCCGGACAGGGCCACAGATACGCAGTATTTT. Its translation: CASSSPKPDRATDTQYF.

The rearrangement joins TRBV5-1 to TRBJ1-5; D remains ambiguous. CDR1 is SGHRS and CDR2 is YFSETQ in the germline V gene. This CDR3 is built from 13 residues. With 4 bases removed from V and 4 bases from J, the gap between germline ends came to 9 bases. This CDR3 reads CASSPAENQPQHF. CDR3 bases: TGCGCCAGCAGCCCCGCAGAGAATCAGCCCCAGCATTTT. The variable domain in full, with the rest retrieved from reference TRBV5-1 and TRBJ1-5, is KAGVTQTPRYLIKTRGQQVTLSCSPISGHRSVSWYQQTPGQGLQFLFEYFSETQRNKGNFPGRFSGRQFSNSRSEMNVSTLELGDSALYLCASSPAENQPQHFGDGTRLSIL.

The chain is built from TRBV25-1 and TRBJ1-1; 9 positions match TRBD1. Germline V gene sequence: CDR1 MGHDK, CDR2 SYGVNS. The CDR3 loop spans 15 amino acids. The junction had 8 bases not matched to a gene; V was cut back by 4 bases and J by 5 bases. The CDR3 DNA is TGTGCCAGCAGTGGGGGGACAGGGTCGGGAACTGAAGCTTTCTTT. Encoded protein: CASSGGTGSGTEAFF.

V usage is TRBV19 and J usage is TRBJ1-1; no definite D call. Germline-derived CDR1 and CDR2 are LNHDA and SQIVND (reference sequence). V was clipped by 1 base and J by 0 bases, with 15 bases between them. The CDR3 has 17 amino acids. Here the CDR3 reads CASSIGGEVFMNTEAFF. The CDR3 nucleotides are TGTGCCAGTAGTATAGGAGGAGAAGTCTTTATGAACACTGAAGCTTTCTTT.

The rearrangement links TRBV13 to TRBJ2-3; no firm D call. Germline V gene data show CDR1 as PRHDT and CDR2 as FYEKMQ (reference sequence). This CDR3 contains 16 residues. V was clipped by 0 bases and J by 2 bases, with 12 bases between them. CDR3 region: CASSLGLLKPTDTQYF. The CDR3 nucleotides are TGTGCCAGCAGCTTAGGCCTTCTCAAACCCACAGATACGCAGTATTTT.

This rearrangement joins TRBV5-4 to TRBJ2-3; the D is unclear. From germline, CDR1 is SGHNT and CDR2 YYREEE (reference sequence). The CDR3 spans 15 residues. V shed 0 bases and J shed 0 bases, with 8 bases lying between them. The CDR3 DNA reads TGTGCCAGCAGCTTGGCCCCGACTAGCACAGATACGCAGTATTTT. This codes for CASSLAPTSTDTQYF.

The rearrangement links TRBV27 to TRBJ2-2; D unclear. V lost 5 bases and J lost 1, with 2 bases in between. The CDR3 has 12 amino acids. The germline CDR1 and CDR2 sequences are MNHEY and SMNVEV (reference sequence). The CDR3 region has the DNA TGTGCCAGCAGTCAGAACACCGGGGAGCTGTTTTTT. It is translated as CASSQNTGELFF.

The chain uses TRBV19 and TRBJ2-3; the match to TRBD2 covers 16 bases. The J segment lost 12 bases and the V segment lost 7 bases, leaving 10 bases of the junction unmatched. CDR1 and CDR2 (germline): LNHDA, SQIVND (reference sequence). The CDR3 length is 15 residues. CDR3 coding DNA: TGTGCCAGTACCGGGACTAGCGGGGGGGCCGGGTATCAGTATTTT. It is translated as CASTGTSGGAGYQYF.

This rearrangement joins TRBV5-6 to TRBJ1-5; D is undetermined. V dropped 3 bases and J dropped 7 bases, with 8 bases sitting between them. Germline CDR1 is SGHDT and CDR2 is YYEEEE. This CDR3 is built from 12 residues. CDR3 amino acids: CASSSMGQPQHF. CDR3 nucleotide sequence: TGTGCCAGCAGCTCGATGGGGCAGCCCCAGCATTTT. Full variable domain (rest looked up from reference TRBV5-6 and TRBJ1-5): DAGVTQSPTHLIKTRGQQVTLRCSPKSGHDTVSWYQQALGQGPQFIFQYYEEEERQRGNFPDRFSGHQFPNYSSELNVNALLLGDSALYLCASSSMGQPQHFGDGTRLSIL.

The gene calls are TRBV13 and TRBJ2-3; weak D call: TRBD2 (5 bases). Germline values: CDR1 PRHDT, CDR2 FYEKMQ (reference sequence). The CDR3 has 13 residues. V was trimmed by 8 bases and J by 1 base, leaving 10 bases between them. Written as DNA, the CDR3 is TGTGCCAGCGGGAGCGGTGGCACAGATACGCAGTATTTT. Amino acids: CASGSGGTDTQYF. The full variable domain, completed using reference TRBV13 and TRBJ2-3, is AAGVIQSPRHLIKEKRETATLKCYPIPRHDTVYWYQQGPGQDPQFLISFYEKMQSDKGSIPDRFSAQQFSDYHSELNMSSLELGDSALYFCASGSGGTDTQYFGPGTRLTVL.

The chain links TRBV4-3 to TRBJ1-4, with D possibly TRBD1 on 5 matching bases. This CDR3 region has 15 residues. Germline loops: CDR1 LGHNA, CDR2 YSLEER. Trimming pared 2 bases from V and 5 bases from J, leaving 12 bases between. The CDR3 sequence is CASSQRGRLNEKLFF. CDR3 in DNA: TGCGCCAGCAGCCAAAGGGGCCGTCTAAATGAAAAACTGTTTTTT.

The gene calls are TRBV30 and TRBJ1-5; 7 bases fit TRBD1. The CDR3 is 17 amino acids. Per germline, CDR1 GTSNPN and CDR2 SVGIG (reference sequence). The junction had 19 bases not matched to a gene; V was cut back by 2 bases and J by 9 bases. For the CDR3, the DNA is TGTGCCTGGAGTCCCCGGGACAGCGCTTATGGAAGACGGCCCCAGCATTTT. This encodes CAWSPRDSAYGRRPQHF.

The CDR3 DNA follows: TGTGCCAGCAGTGCATCGACAGGGTTCACTGAAGCTTTCTTT. This encodes CASSASTGFTEAFF. The rearrangement uses TRBV6-1 and TRBJ1-1, with 7 bases fitting TRBD1. V shed 4 bases and J 4 bases; nucleotides not matched to a gene: 6. Germline CDR1 MNHNS, CDR2 SASEGT. The CDR3 is made up of 14 amino acids.

V and J are TRBV6-6 and TRBJ2-5; D gene uncertain. The CDR3 has 13 amino acids. Trimming pared 6 bases from V and 2 bases from J, leaving 10 bases between. Per germline, CDR1 MNHNY and CDR2 SVGAGI (reference sequence). The CDR3 bases are TGTGCCAGCAGACCAGACCGACAAGAGACCCAGTACTTC. This sequence encodes CASRPDRQETQYF.

Here the CDR3 DNA reads TGCGCCAGCAGCCTGGCGGACACAGATACGCAGTATTTT. Residues: CASSLADTDTQYF. The J gene is TRBJ2-3, the V gene TRBV4-3; D not resolved. Per germline, CDR1 LGHNA and CDR2 YSLEER. The germline V and J ends were trimmed by 4 bases and 2 bases, with 7 bases remaining between them. There are 13 residues in the CDR3.

This clone has a single count. The rearrangement uses TRBV4-1 and TRBJ2-2, with D uncertain. Germline V gene lookup returns CDR1 MGHRA and CDR2 YSYEKL. The CDR3 contains 12 residues. Trimming left V 0 bases short and J 7 bases short, with 3 bases between. The DNA for the CDR3 is TGCGCCAGCAGCCAAGACTACGGGGAGCTGTTTTTT. Translating gives CASSQDYGELFF.

This chain links TRBV2 with TRBJ2-7, with TRBD1 identical over 9 bases. Germline lookup yields CDR1 SNHLY and CDR2 FYNNEI. The CDR3 is made up of 10 amino acids. CDR3 in DNA: TGTGCCAGCAGTTTGGGACAGGGCGACGTC. Translation: CASSLGQGDV.

The chain is built from TRBV30 and TRBJ2-7, with unresolved D. CDR3 length: 15 residues. Germline V gene lookup returns CDR1 GTSNPN and CDR2 SVGIG (reference sequence). V was cut by 3 bases and J by 7 bases, with 22 bases left in between. The CDR3 loop reads CAWSPLPGRLSEQYV. DNA for the CDR3: TGTGCCTGGAGCCCCTTGCCCGGGCGATTGAGTGAGCAGTACGTC.

The chain recombines TRBV4-1 with TRBJ2-7; TRBD2 agrees at 8 bases. The CDR3 spans 15 residues. Looked up from germline, CDR1 is MGHRA and CDR2 is YSYEKL. V was clipped by 0 bases and J by 3 bases; unmatched bases: 4. The CDR3 nucleotides read TGCGCCAGCAGCCAAGATCCAGCGGGGGTCTACGAGCAGTACTTC. This translates into CASSQDPAGVYEQYF.